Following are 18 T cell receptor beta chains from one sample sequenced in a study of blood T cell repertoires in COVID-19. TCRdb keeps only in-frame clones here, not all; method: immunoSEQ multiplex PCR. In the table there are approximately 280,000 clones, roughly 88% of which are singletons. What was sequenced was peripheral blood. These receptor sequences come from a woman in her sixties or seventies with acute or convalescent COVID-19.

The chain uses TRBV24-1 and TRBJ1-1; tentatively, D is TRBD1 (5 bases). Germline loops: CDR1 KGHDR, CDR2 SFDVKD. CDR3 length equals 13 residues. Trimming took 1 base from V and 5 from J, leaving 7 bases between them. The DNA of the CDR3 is TGTGCCACCAGTGATTTTTCAGGGACTGAAGCTTTCTTT. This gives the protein CATSDFSGTEAFF.

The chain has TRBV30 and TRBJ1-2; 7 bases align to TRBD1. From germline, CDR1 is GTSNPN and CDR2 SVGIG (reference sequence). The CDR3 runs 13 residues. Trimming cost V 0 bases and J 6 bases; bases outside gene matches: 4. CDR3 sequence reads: CAWSVQGRHGYTF. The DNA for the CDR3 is TGTGCCTGGAGTGTACAGGGGCGGCATGGCTACACCTTC.

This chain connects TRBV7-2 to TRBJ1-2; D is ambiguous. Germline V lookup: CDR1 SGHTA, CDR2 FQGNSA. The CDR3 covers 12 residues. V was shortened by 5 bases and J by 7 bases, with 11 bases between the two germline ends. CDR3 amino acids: CASSPRVGGYTF. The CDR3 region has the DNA TGTGCCAGCAGCCCAAGAGTTGGTGGCTACACCTTC.

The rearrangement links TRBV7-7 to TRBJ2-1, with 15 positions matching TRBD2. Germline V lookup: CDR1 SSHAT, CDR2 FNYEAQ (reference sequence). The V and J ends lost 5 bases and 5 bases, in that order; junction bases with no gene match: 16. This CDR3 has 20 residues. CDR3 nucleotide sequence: TGTGCCAGCAGCACAACCGGACTAGCGGGGGGGGAGTGGAGGCACAATGAGCAGTTCTTC. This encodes CASSTTGLAGGEWRHNEQFF. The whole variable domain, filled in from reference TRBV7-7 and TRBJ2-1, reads GAGVSQSPRYKVTKRGQDVTLRCDPISSHATLYWYQQALGQGPEFLTYFNYEAQPDKSGLPSDRFSAERPEGSISTLTIQRTEQRDSAMYRCASSTTGLAGGEWRHNEQFFGPGTRLTVL.

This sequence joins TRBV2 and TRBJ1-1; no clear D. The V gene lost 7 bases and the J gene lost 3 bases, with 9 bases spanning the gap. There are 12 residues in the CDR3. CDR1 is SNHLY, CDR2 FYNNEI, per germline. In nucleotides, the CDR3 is TGTGCCAGCAACGAGAGGTACACTGAAGCTTTCTTT. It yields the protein CASNERYTEAFF.

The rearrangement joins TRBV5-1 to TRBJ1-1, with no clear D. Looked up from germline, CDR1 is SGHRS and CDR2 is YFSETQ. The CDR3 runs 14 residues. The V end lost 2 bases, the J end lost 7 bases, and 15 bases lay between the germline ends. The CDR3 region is CASSLVTGVGEAFF. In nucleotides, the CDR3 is TGCGCCAGCAGCTTAGTCACCGGGGTTGGTGAAGCTTTCTTT.

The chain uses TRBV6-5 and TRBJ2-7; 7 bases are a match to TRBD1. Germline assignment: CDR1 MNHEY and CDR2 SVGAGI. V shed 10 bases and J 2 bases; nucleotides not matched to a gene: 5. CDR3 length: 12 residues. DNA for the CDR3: TGTGCCACCGCGACAGGGACCTACGAGCAGTACTTC. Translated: CATATGTYEQYF.

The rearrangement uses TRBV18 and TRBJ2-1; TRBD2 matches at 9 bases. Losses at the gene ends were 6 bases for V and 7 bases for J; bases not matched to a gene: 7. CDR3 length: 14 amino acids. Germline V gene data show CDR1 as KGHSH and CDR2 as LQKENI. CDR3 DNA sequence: TGTGCCAGCTCCCTAAGGACTAGCGAGAATGAGCAGTTCTTC. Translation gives CASSLRTSENEQFF.

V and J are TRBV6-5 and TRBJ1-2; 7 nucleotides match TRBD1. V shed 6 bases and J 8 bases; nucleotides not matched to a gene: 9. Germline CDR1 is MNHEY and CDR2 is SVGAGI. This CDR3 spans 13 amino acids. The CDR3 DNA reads TGTGCCAGCAGGGGAACAGGGGTGGGCGGCTACACCTTC. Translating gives CASRGTGVGGYTF.

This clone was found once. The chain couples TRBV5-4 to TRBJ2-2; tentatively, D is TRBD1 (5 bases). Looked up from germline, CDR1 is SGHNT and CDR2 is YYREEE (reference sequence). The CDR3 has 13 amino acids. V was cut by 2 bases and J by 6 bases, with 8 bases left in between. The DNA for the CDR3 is TGTGCCAGCAGCTTAAGGGGTGCCGGGGAGCTGTTTTTT. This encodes CASSLRGAGELFF. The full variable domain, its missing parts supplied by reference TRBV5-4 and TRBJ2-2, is ETGVTQSPTHLIKTRGQQVTLRCSSQSGHNTVSWYQQALGQGPQFIFQYYREEENGRGNFPPRFSGLQFPNYSSELNVNALELDDSALYLCASSLRGAGELFFGEGSRLTVL.

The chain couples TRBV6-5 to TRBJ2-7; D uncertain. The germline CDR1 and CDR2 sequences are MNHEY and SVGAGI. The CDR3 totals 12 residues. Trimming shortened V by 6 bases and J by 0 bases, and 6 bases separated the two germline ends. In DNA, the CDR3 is TGTGCCAGCAGATATCCCTCCTACGAGCAGTACTTC. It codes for CASRYPSYEQYF.

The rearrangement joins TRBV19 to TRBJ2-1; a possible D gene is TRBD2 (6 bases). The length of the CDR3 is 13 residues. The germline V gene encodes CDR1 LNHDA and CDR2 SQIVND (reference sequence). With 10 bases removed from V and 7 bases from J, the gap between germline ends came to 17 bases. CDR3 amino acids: CATGTQTVNEQFF. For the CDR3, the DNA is TGTGCCACCGGGACTCAAACGGTTAATGAGCAGTTCTTC. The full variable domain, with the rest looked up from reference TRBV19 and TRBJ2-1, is DGGITQSPKYLFRKEGQNVTLSCEQNLNHDAMYWYRQDPGQGLRLIYYSQIVNDFQKGDIAEGYSVSREKKESFPLTVTSAQKNPTAFYLCATGTQTVNEQFFGPGTRLTVL.

The CDR3 coding sequence is TGTGCCACCAGCGACGGACAGCTGGCTAATGAAAAACTGTTTTTT. Amino acids: CATSDGQLANEKLFF. The gene calls are TRBV24-1 and TRBJ1-4, with a tentative D call TRBD1 (6 bases). This CDR3 comprises 15 residues. The ends were cut back, 7 bases at V and 3 bases at J, with 14 bases in the middle. Germline V gives CDR1 KGHDR, CDR2 SFDVKD.

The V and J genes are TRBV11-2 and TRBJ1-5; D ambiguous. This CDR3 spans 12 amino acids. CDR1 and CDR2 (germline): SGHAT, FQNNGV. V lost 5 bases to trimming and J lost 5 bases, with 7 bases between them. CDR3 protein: CASSGRDQPQHF. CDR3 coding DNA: TGTGCCAGCAGCGGGAGAGATCAGCCCCAGCATTTT. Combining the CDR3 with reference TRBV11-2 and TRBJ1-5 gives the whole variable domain EAGVAQSPRYKIIEKRQSVAFWCNPISGHATLYWYQQILGQGPKLLIQFQNNGVVDDSQLPKDRFSAERLKGVDSTLKIQPAKLEDSAVYLCASSGRDQPQHFGDGTRLSIL.

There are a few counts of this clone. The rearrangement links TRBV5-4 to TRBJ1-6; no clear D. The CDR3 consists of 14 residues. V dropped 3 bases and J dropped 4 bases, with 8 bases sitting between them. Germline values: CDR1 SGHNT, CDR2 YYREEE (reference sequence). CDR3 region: CASSSTDYNSPLHF. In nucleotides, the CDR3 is TGTGCCAGCAGCTCTACAGATTATAATTCACCCCTCCACTTT.

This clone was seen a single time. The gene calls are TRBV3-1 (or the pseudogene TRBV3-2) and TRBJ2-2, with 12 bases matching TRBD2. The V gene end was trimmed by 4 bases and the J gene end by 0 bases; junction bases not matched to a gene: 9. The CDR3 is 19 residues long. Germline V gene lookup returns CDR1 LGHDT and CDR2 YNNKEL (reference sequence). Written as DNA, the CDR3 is TGTGCCAGCAGCCCGGGGGCTGCTAGCGGGGGGGCGAACACCGGGGAGCTGTTTTTT. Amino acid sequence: CASSPGAASGGANTGELFF.

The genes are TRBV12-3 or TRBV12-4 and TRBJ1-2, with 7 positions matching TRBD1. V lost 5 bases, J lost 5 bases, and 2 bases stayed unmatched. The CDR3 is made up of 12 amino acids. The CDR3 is CASSTGAYGYTF. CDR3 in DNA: TGTGCCAGCAGTACAGGGGCTTATGGCTACACCTTC.

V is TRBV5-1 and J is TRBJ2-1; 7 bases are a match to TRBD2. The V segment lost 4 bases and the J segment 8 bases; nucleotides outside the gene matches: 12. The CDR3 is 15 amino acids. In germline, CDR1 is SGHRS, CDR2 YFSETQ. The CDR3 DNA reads TGCGCCAGCAGCCCCGGCGTGGGGGGGTATTATGAGCAGTTCTTC. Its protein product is CASSPGVGGYYEQFF.